Listed below are T cell receptor beta chains from one sample, sequenced in a study of blood T cell repertoires in COVID-19. Produced via immunoSEQ multiplex PCR; TCRdb's table is partial and in-frame only. The sample consists of about 190,000 clones, 65% to 85% of them appearing once. Input material: PBMCs or T cells enriched from blood (not recorded which). The source is a woman aged 25-40 years who had recovered from COVID-19. The CDR3 runs from the conserved cysteine through the conserved F or W. The order of the fields is clone size, D gene, V gene, J gene, CDR3 protein, CDR3 DNA. The D gene is left open where the match is weak. Only some rows state a clone size, as once, few, many or a class for expanded clones.

clone_size: -
d_call: -
v_call: TRBV24-1
j_call: TRBJ2-2
cdr3_aa: CATSDLTGPRAGELFF
cdr3_nt: TGTGCCACCAGTGATTTGACAGGCCCCAGGGCCGGGGAGCTGTTTTTT

clone_size: -
d_call: TRBD2
v_call: TRBV6-4
j_call: TRBJ2-1
cdr3_aa: CASSDAGGYNEQFF
cdr3_nt: TGTGCCAGCAGTGACGCGGGGGGGTACAATGAGCAGTTCTTC

clone_size: -
d_call: -
v_call: TRBV28
j_call: TRBJ2-1
cdr3_aa: CASIQRGPSFF
cdr3_nt: TGTGCCAGCATCCAACGCGGGCCTTCTTTCTTC

clone_size: -
d_call: -
v_call: TRBV9
j_call: TRBJ1-2
cdr3_aa: CASSVTGKARETAYGYTF
cdr3_nt: TGTGCCAGCAGCGTCACCGGTAAAGCACGGGAGACGGCCTATGGCTACACCTTC

clone_size: -
d_call: TRBD1
v_call: TRBV28
j_call: TRBJ2-7
cdr3_aa: CASRVQGYEQYF
cdr3_nt: TGTGCCAGCAGGGTACAGGGGTACGAGCAGTACTTC

clone_size: -
d_call: TRBD1
v_call: TRBV11-2
j_call: TRBJ1-5
cdr3_aa: CASSLSGTGPQHF
cdr3_nt: TGTGCCAGCAGCTTAAGTGGGACAGGGCCCCAGCATTTT

clone_size: -
d_call: TRBD1
v_call: TRBV19
j_call: TRBJ1-3
cdr3_aa: CASQRDRGRGNTIYF
cdr3_nt: TGTGCCAGCCAACGGGACAGGGGGCGCGGGAACACCATATATTTT

clone_size: -
d_call: TRBD1
v_call: TRBV7-2
j_call: TRBJ1-2
cdr3_aa: CASSRSPDRGHYGYTF
cdr3_nt: TGTGCCAGCAGCCGGTCCCCGGACAGGGGGCACTATGGCTACACCTTC

clone_size: -
d_call: -
v_call: TRBV9
j_call: TRBJ2-3
cdr3_aa: CASSAPGTSTDTQYF
cdr3_nt: TGTGCCAGCAGCGCCCCGGGGACTAGCACAGATACGCAGTATTTT

clone_size: -
d_call: -
v_call: TRBV19
j_call: TRBJ2-1
cdr3_aa: CASSIRGGIYNEQFF
cdr3_nt: TGTGCCAGTAGTATCAGGGGAGGGATTTACAATGAGCAGTTCTTC

clone_size: -
d_call: -
v_call: TRBV27
j_call: TRBJ1-4
cdr3_aa: CASPAGVVGGCEKLFF
cdr3_nt: TGTGCCAGCCCTGCAGGGGTAGTAGGAGGTTGTGAAAAACTGTTTTTT

clone_size: -
d_call: -
v_call: TRBV7-8
j_call: TRBJ2-5
cdr3_aa: CASSSLSLVTQYF
cdr3_nt: TGTGCCAGCAGCTCCTTGTCCCTTGTGACCCAGTACTTC

clone_size: -
d_call: -
v_call: TRBV27
j_call: TRBJ2-6
cdr3_aa: CASSLGTGSGANVLTF
cdr3_nt: TGTGCCAGCAGTTTAGGTACGGGCTCTGGGGCCAACGTCCTGACTTTC

clone_size: -
d_call: TRBD1
v_call: TRBV6-1
j_call: TRBJ1-3
cdr3_aa: CASSEVDRGNTIYF
cdr3_nt: TGTGCCAGCAGTGAAGTGGACAGGGGAAACACCATATATTTT

clone_size: -
d_call: -
v_call: TRBV2
j_call: TRBJ1-1
cdr3_aa: CASSEGSRRVTLVTEAFF
cdr3_nt: TGTGCCAGCAGTGAGGGTAGCAGGAGGGTTACTTTGGTAACTGAAGCTTTCTTT

clone_size: -
d_call: -
v_call: TRBV2
j_call: TRBJ2-2
cdr3_aa: CASSIYVYPGTPGELFF
cdr3_nt: TGTGCCAGCAGTATCTATGTATATCCCGGGACACCCGGGGAGCTGTTTTTT

clone_size: -
d_call: -
v_call: TRBV2
j_call: TRBJ2-5
cdr3_aa: CASSPKGEETQYF
cdr3_nt: TGTGCCAGCAGTCCCAAGGGGGAGGAGACCCAGTACTTC

clone_size: -
d_call: -
v_call: TRBV28
j_call: TRBJ1-2
cdr3_aa: CASSSFEIYGYTF
cdr3_nt: TGTGCCAGCAGTTCGTTCGAGATTTATGGCTACACCTTC

clone_size: -
d_call: -
v_call: TRBV28
j_call: TRBJ1-1
cdr3_aa: CASSLFSGNTEAFF
cdr3_nt: TGTGCCAGCAGTTTATTTTCAGGGAACACTGAAGCTTTCTTT

clone_size: -
d_call: TRBD2
v_call: TRBV7-2
j_call: TRBJ2-7
cdr3_aa: CASSWAGGSYEQYF
cdr3_nt: TGTGCCAGCAGCTGGGCGGGGGGGTCCTACGAGCAGTACTTC

clone_size: -
d_call: TRBD2
v_call: TRBV5-1
j_call: TRBJ2-5
cdr3_aa: CASSFGLAGLQYF
cdr3_nt: TGCGCCAGCAGCTTTGGACTAGCGGGACTCCAGTACTTC

clone_size: -
d_call: -
v_call: TRBV15
j_call: TRBJ2-5
cdr3_aa: CATSPAKQETQYF
cdr3_nt: TGTGCCACCAGCCCAGCGAAACAAGAGACCCAGTACTTC

clone_size: -
d_call: -
v_call: TRBV3-1/TRBV3-2
j_call: TRBJ2-3
cdr3_aa: CASSLEGGGATQDTQYF
cdr3_nt: TGTGCCAGCAGCCTCGAGGGAGGGGGGGCCACTCAAGATACGCAGTATTTT

clone_size: -
d_call: TRBD1
v_call: TRBV19
j_call: TRBJ1-5
cdr3_aa: CASSIVGQNNQPQHF
cdr3_nt: TGTGCCAGTAGTATTGTGGGACAGAACAATCAGCCCCAGCATTTT

clone_size: -
d_call: -
v_call: TRBV18
j_call: TRBJ1-1
cdr3_aa: CASSPQQGFGTEAFF
cdr3_nt: TGTGCCAGCTCACCCCAACAGGGTTTCGGCACTGAAGCTTTCTTT

clone_size: once
d_call: -
v_call: TRBV20-1
j_call: TRBJ1-5
cdr3_aa: CSASVSRQTNQPQHF
cdr3_nt: TGCAGTGCTAGTGTCTCGAGGCAGACCAATCAGCCCCAGCATTTT

clone_size: -
d_call: TRBD1
v_call: TRBV6-6
j_call: TRBJ1-2
cdr3_aa: CASSGQDRGSRGGYTF
cdr3_nt: TGTGCCAGCAGCGGACAAGACAGGGGTTCCAGGGGTGGCTACACCTTC

clone_size: -
d_call: TRBD1
v_call: TRBV7-7
j_call: TRBJ2-1
cdr3_aa: CASSLDRGGHNEQFF
cdr3_nt: TGTGCTAGCAGCTTAGACAGGGGGGGCCACAATGAGCAGTTCTTC

clone_size: -
d_call: -
v_call: TRBV5-1
j_call: TRBJ1-5
cdr3_aa: CASSRGDNQPQHF
cdr3_nt: TGCGCCAGCTCCAGGGGTGACAATCAGCCCCAGCATTTT

clone_size: -
d_call: -
v_call: TRBV7-7
j_call: TRBJ2-6
cdr3_aa: CASSLTPSGANVLTF
cdr3_nt: TGTGCTAGCAGCTTAACACCCTCTGGGGCCAACGTCCTGACTTTC